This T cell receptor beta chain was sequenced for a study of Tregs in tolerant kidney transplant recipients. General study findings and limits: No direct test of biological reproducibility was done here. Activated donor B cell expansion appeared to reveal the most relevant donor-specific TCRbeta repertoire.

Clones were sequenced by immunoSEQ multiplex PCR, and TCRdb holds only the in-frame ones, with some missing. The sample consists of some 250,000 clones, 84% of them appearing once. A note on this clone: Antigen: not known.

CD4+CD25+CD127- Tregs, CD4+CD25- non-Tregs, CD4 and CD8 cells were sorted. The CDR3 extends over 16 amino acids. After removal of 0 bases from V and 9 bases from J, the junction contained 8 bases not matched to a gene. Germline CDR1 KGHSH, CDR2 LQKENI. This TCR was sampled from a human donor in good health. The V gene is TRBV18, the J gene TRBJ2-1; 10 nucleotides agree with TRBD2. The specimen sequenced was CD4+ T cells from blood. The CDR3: CASSPPSSGGAGEQFF. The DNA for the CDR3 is TGTGCCAGCTCACCACCGAGCAGCGGGGGGGCCGGTGAGCAGTTCTTC.